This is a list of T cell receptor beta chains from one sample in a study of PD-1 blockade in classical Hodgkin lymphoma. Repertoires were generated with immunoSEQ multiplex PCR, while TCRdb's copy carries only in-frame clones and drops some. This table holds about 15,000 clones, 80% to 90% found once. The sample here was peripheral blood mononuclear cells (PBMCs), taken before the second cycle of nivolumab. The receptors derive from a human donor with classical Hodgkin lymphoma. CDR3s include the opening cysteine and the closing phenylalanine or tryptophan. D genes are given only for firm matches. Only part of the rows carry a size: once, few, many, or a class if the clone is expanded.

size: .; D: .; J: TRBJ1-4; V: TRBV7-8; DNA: TGTGCCAGCAGCTTAGCGGATGAAAAACTGTTTTTT; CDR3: CASSLADEKLFF
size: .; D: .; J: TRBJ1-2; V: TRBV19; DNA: TGTGCCAGTAGTATGGCAGGGATCGACTATGGCTACACCTTC; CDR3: CASSMAGIDYGYTF
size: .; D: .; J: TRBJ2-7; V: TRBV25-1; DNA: TGTGCCAGCATTAGATACCGGCGCCAGGATCTTTACGAGCAGTACTTC; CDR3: CASIRYRRQDLYEQYF
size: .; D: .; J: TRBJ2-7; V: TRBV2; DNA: TGTGCCAGCACTTCAGACATAGGTTTATACGAGCAGTACTTC; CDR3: CASTSDIGLYEQYF
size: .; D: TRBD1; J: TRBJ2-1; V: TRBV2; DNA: TGTGCCAGCAGTGGTCCGGGACAGGGTGAGCAGTTCTTC; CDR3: CASSGPGQGEQFF
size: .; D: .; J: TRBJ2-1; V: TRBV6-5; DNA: TGTGCCAGCAGTTACAGTGACAGACACAATGAGCAGTTCTTC; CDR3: CASSYSDRHNEQFF
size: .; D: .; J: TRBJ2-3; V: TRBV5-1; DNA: TGCGCCAGCAGCTACCGACAACCGGGAGATACGCAGTATTTT; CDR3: CASSYRQPGDTQYF
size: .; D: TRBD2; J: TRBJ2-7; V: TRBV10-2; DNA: TGCGCCACCCAGGGACTAGCGGGGGGTCACAACGAGCAGTACTTC; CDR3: CATQGLAGGHNEQYF
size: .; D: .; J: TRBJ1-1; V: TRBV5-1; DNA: TGCGCCAGCAGCTTGGCCATTACAGGGTTTGACACTGAAGCTTTCTTT; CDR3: CASSLAITGFDTEAFF
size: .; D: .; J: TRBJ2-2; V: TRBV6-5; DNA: TGTGCCAGCAGTTACTCCGGATTTTCGAACACCGGGGAGCTGTTTTTT; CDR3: CASSYSGFSNTGELFF
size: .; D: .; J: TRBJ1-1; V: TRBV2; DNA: TGTGCCAGCAGTGAAGCGGGGGGTGACACTGAAGCTTTCTTT; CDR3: CASSEAGGDTEAFF
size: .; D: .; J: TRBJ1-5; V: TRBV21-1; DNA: TGTGCCAGCAGCACCTTATGGACAGGCCCTAGCAATCAGCCCCAGCATTTT; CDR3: CASSTLWTGPSNQPQHF
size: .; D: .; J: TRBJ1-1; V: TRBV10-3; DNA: TGTGCCATCAGTTTAGGGGGGCTCCCCAACACTGAAGCTTTCTTT; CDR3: CAISLGGLPNTEAFF
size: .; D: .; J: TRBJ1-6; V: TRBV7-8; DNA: TGTGCCAGCAGGCATGAAACAGGGAAGAAAGTGAATTCACCCCTCCACTTT; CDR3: CASRHETGKKVNSPLHF
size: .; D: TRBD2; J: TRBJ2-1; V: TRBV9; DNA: TGTGCCAGCTCAGCGAGCGAGCGGGGGGCCGAAGGGCATGAGCAGTTCTTC; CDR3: CASSASERGAEGHEQFF
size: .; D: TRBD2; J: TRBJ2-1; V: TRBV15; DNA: TGTGCCACCAGCAGAGATCCTCTAGCGGGGGGCCGTCCCGATCACAATGAGCAGTTCTTC; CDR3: CATSRDPLAGGRPDHNEQFF
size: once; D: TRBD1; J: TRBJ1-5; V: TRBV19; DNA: TGTGCCAGTAGTCGACAGGGGGCAACTGACAATCAGCCCCAGCATTTT; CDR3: CASSRQGATDNQPQHF
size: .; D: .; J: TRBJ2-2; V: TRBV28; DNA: TGTGCCAGCAGGGAGAATCTTAATGCCGGGGAGCTGTTTTTT; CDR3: CASRENLNAGELFF
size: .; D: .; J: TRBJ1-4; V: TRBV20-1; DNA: TGCAGTGCTTTGAAAGAGGAAAAACTGTTTTTT; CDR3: CSALKEEKLFF
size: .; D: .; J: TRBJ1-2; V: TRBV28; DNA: TGTGCCAGCAGTTTCCTACAGGGAATGAAGGGCTACACCTTC; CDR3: CASSFLQGMKGYTF
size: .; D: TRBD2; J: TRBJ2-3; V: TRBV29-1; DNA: TGCAGCCACCGGGGGGTAGCGGGGATCTTTGATACGCAGTATTTT; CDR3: CSHRGVAGIFDTQYF
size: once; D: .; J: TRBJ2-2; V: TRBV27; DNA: TGTGCCAGCAGTTTAAGTCCCCGGAACACCGGGGAGCTGTTTTTT; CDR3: CASSLSPRNTGELFF
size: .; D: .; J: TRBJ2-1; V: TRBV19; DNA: TGTGCCAGTAGTAGGTACAAGTACAATGAGCAGTTCTTC; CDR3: CASSRYKYNEQFF
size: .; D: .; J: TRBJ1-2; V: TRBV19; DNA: TGTGCCAGTAGTTCTTTGGCGGTCTATGGCTACACCTTC; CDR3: CASSSLAVYGYTF
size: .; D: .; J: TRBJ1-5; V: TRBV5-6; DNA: TGTGCCAGCAGCGGGTGGGGGGCCTATAGCAATCAGCCCCAGCATTTT; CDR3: CASSGWGAYSNQPQHF
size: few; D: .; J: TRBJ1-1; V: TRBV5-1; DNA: TGCGCCAGCAGCCGAAGGGCGGCGAACACTGAAGCTTTCTTT; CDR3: CASSRRAANTEAFF
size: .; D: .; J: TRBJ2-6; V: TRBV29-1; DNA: TGCAGCGTTCGGTTAACACTACAAAGTCGGGCCAACGTCCTGACTTTC; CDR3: CSVRLTLQSRANVLTF